The rows below give T cell receptor beta chains drawn from one sample of a study of cytomegalovirus exposure and HLA in healthy donors. The method was immunoSEQ multiplex PCR; TCRdb's version includes in-frame clones alone and lacks a portion of them. The sample yields roughly 130,000 clones, about 88% seen once. Sequencing was carried out using PBMCs. These receptors originate from a man under 40 in good health and CMV-seronegative. Both conserved end residues are part of each CDR3. D genes are given only for firm matches. Expanded clones get a size class; other rows say once, few or many, or leave the size out.

j_call: TRBJ1-5; clone_size: .; d_call: .; v_call: TRBV6-1; cdr3_nt: TGTGCCAGCAGGGACTTTAGCAATCAGCCCCAGCATTTT; cdr3_aa: CASRDFSNQPQHF
j_call: TRBJ1-1; clone_size: .; d_call: TRBD1; v_call: TRBV7-2; cdr3_nt: TGTGCCAGCAGCCTGGGACAGGGCCTTGAAGCTTTCTTT; cdr3_aa: CASSLGQGLEAFF
j_call: TRBJ2-1; clone_size: .; d_call: .; v_call: TRBV19; cdr3_nt: TGTGCCAGTAGCATGGGGGGTAGCTCCTACAATGAGCAGTTCTTC; cdr3_aa: CASSMGGSSYNEQFF
j_call: TRBJ2-6; clone_size: once; d_call: TRBD1; v_call: TRBV12-5; cdr3_nt: TGTGCTAGTGTCGGGGACAGGGTAAACTCTGGGGCCAACGTCCTGACTTTC; cdr3_aa: CASVGDRVNSGANVLTF
j_call: TRBJ2-1; clone_size: .; d_call: TRBD1; v_call: TRBV4-3; cdr3_nt: TGCGCCAGCAGCCAAGACGAGGGGGCGAATGAGCAGTTCTTC; cdr3_aa: CASSQDEGANEQFF
j_call: TRBJ1-1; clone_size: once; d_call: .; v_call: TRBV30; cdr3_nt: TGTGCCTGGAGTGCAAACCCTGAGGGGGGGGCTTTCTTT; cdr3_aa: CAWSANPEGGAFF
j_call: TRBJ2-5; clone_size: .; d_call: TRBD1; v_call: TRBV7-9; cdr3_nt: TGTGCCAGCAGCCCCGCAAGGCCGGGACAGGGGAAGGGAGAGACCCAGTACTTC; cdr3_aa: CASSPARPGQGKGETQYF
j_call: TRBJ2-7; clone_size: .; d_call: .; v_call: TRBV2; cdr3_nt: TGTGCCAGCAGCTACCCCCGGGACTTGCCCCCGCAGTACTTC; cdr3_aa: CASSYPRDLPPQYF
j_call: TRBJ2-7; clone_size: .; d_call: TRBD2; v_call: TRBV5-8; cdr3_nt: TGTGCCAGCAGCCCTAAGCAGGGGCTGTTAGCGGGAGGGCCGAAGGAGCAGTACTTC; cdr3_aa: CASSPKQGLLAGGPKEQYF
j_call: TRBJ1-1; clone_size: .; d_call: .; v_call: TRBV7-2; cdr3_nt: TGTGCCAGCAGCTTAGGGGGGGAGTTTGAAGCTTTCTTT; cdr3_aa: CASSLGGEFEAFF
j_call: TRBJ2-4; clone_size: .; d_call: TRBD2; v_call: TRBV6-1; cdr3_nt: TGTGCCAGCAGTGAGGGAGAAACCGGGACTAGCGGGAGTTTCGGCAACATTCAGTACTTC; cdr3_aa: CASSEGETGTSGSFGNIQYF
j_call: TRBJ2-7; clone_size: once; d_call: TRBD1; v_call: TRBV6-5; cdr3_nt: TGTGCCAGCAGTTGGGACAGGGCCGCCTACGAGCAGTACTTC; cdr3_aa: CASSWDRAAYEQYF
j_call: TRBJ1-4; clone_size: .; d_call: .; v_call: TRBV6-6; cdr3_nt: TGTGCCAGCATCCGCGCAACTAATGAAAAACTGTTTTTT; cdr3_aa: CASIRATNEKLFF
j_call: TRBJ2-7; clone_size: .; d_call: .; v_call: TRBV5-1; cdr3_nt: TGCGCCAGCAGCTCCGGGACCCCAGGAGGGGAGCAGTACTTC; cdr3_aa: CASSSGTPGGEQYF